These 22 T cell receptor beta chains share one sample of origin, sequenced in a study of early T cells in non-severe SARS-CoV-2 infection. TCRdb recomputed calls from the 5' RACE reads with MiXCR, one row per CDR3 protein. The data contain approximately 46,000 distinct CDR3 sequences, around 5.7% of them singletons. The sequenced material came from whole blood. The receptors were gathered from an adult who was a healthcare worker with PCR-confirmed SARS-CoV-2 infection or an uninfected control (not recorded which).

This clonotype was seen just once. The rearrangement joins TRBV2 to TRBJ2-2; D call uncertain. Germline V lookup: CDR1 SNHLY, CDR2 FYNNEI. This CDR3 is 14 amino acids long. Deletions cut 1 base from V and 6 bases from J, with 9 bases between. CDR3 amino acids: CASSEGFQAGELFF. The CDR3 DNA sequence: TGTGCCAGCAGTGAAGGGTTTCAGGCCGGGGAGCTGTTTTTT.

This clonotype was detected ten times or more. V gene TRBV20-1 combines with J gene TRBJ1-1; a possible D gene is TRBD1 (6 bases). V was cut by 4 bases and J by 1 base, with 22 bases left in between. The CDR3 runs to 17 residues. Germline V gives CDR1 DFQATT, CDR2 SNEGSKA (reference sequence). CDR3 coding DNA: TGCAGTGCTACCCCAGAGGGGGGACCCCAGGGGAACACTGAAGCTTTCTTT. Residues: CSATPEGGPQGNTEAFF.

This clonotype has a count of ten or more. This sequence joins TRBV1 and TRBJ1-5; the table's D call TRBD1 went unverified against the DNA. TRBV1 is a pseudogene. The CDR3 contains 14 residues. This chain's CDR3 is CTSSPTGNAQPQHF. The CDR3 coding sequence is TGCACCAGCAGCCCCACAGGGAATGCGCAGCCCCAGCATTTT.

This clonotype was seen only a few times. The chain employs TRBV28 and TRBJ1-5, with 8 bases that match TRBD1. Germline CDR1 is MDHEN and CDR2 is SYDVKM. The CDR3 is 16 amino acids. V shed 5 bases and J 6 bases; nucleotides not matched to a gene: 12. The DNA for the CDR3 is TGTGCCAGCAGTCCGTTTGGACAGGGACCAGGTCAGCCCCAGCATTTT. It translates to CASSPFGQGPGQPQHF. The variable domain in full, completed from reference TRBV28 and TRBJ1-5, reads DVKVTQSSRYLVKRTGEKVFLECVQDMDHENMFWYRQDPGLGLRLIYFSYDVKMKEKGDIPEGYSVSREKKERFSLILESASTNQTSMYLCASSPFGQGPGQPQHFGDGTRLSIL.

The rearrangement joins TRBV20-1 to TRBJ2-3, with TRBD2 matching 9 bases. Unmatched junction bases numbered 5, after V lost 0 bases and J lost 4 bases. The germline CDR1 and CDR2 sequences are DFQATT and SNEGSKA (reference sequence). The CDR3 extends over 15 amino acids. CDR3 bases: TGCAGTGCTAGAGACCCGCGGGGGGGTGCAGATACGCAGTATTTT. It translates to CSARDPRGGADTQYF.

Concerning this clonotype itself: One end of the junction does not line up with germline, which may come from a read error. The rearrangement uses TRBV7-7 and TRBJ2-5; 11 bases align to TRBD2. Germline V gives CDR1 SSHAT, CDR2 FNYEAQ (reference sequence). This CDR3 is built from 14 residues. The CDR3: CASSRGTSGETQYF. The CDR3 DNA sequence: TGTGCTAGCAGCCGTGGGACTAGCGGAGAGACCCAGTACTTC.

This clonotype has just a few counts. This CDR3 reads CASSSPGHMNTEAFF. CDR3 nucleotide sequence: TGTGCCAGCAGCTCGCCGGGACATATGAACACTGAAGCTTTCTTT. This chain uses TRBV7-9 with TRBJ1-1; D might be TRBD1 (6 bases). Germline CDR1 reads SEHNR; CDR2 reads FQNEAQ (reference sequence). V gave up 4 bases and J gave up 0 bases, with 12 bases separating them. The CDR3 totals 15 residues.

The chain carries TRBV30 and TRBJ1-6; 8 nucleotides line up with TRBD1. Per germline, CDR1 GTSNPN and CDR2 SVGIG (reference sequence). V was pared by 5 bases and J by 5 bases, with 8 bases of the junction left unmatched. This CDR3 is 15 amino acids long. This CDR3 is CAWARLGQDNSPLHF. The CDR3 region has the DNA TGTGCCTGGGCCAGGCTGGGACAGGATAATTCACCCCTCCACTTT.

The chain carries TRBV4-2 and TRBJ2-3, with D possibly TRBD2 on 5 matching bases. Per germline, CDR1 LGHNA and CDR2 YNFKEQ. CDR3 length: 13 amino acids. Trimming removed 4 bases at V and 4 bases at J, with 9 bases between. CDR3 region: CASSPGYADTQYF. Written as DNA, the CDR3 is TGTGCCAGCAGCCCGGGGTACGCAGATACGCAGTATTTT.

This rearrangement joins TRBV7-2 to TRBJ2-5; the D gene is possibly TRBD2 (5 bases). The CDR3 is made up of 16 amino acids. V was clipped by 5 bases and J by 5 bases, with 21 bases between them. Germline-derived CDR1 and CDR2 are SGHTA and FQGNSA. CDR3 nucleotide sequence: TGTGCCAGCAGCCCGCCCGCGACTAAACTCCTGGAGACCCAGTACTTC. Translation gives CASSPPATKLLETQYF.

The rearrangement joins TRBV7-2 to TRBJ1-1; no clear D gene. CDR1 is SGHTA, CDR2 FQGNSA, per germline. V gave up 1 base and J gave up 4 bases, with 10 bases separating them. This CDR3 is built from 14 residues. For the CDR3, the DNA is TGTGCCAGCAGCTTAGTGGTGACGAGCACTGAAGCTTTCTTT. It translates to CASSLVVTSTEAFF.

This clonotype was counted ten times or more. The V and J genes are TRBV9 and TRBJ2-1; no definite D call. The CDR3 contains 11 residues. With 2 bases removed from V and 5 bases from J, the gap between germline ends came to 2 bases. The germline V gene has CDR1 SGDLS and CDR2 YYNGEE. CDR3 sequence (DNA): TGTGCCAGCAGCGTCGACAATGAGCAGTTCTTC. Translation: CASSVDNEQFF. The full variable domain, in which reference TRBV9 and TRBJ2-1 provide the parts outside the CDR3, is DSGVTQTPKHLITATGQRVTLRCSPRSGDLSVYWYQQSLDQGLQFLIQYYNGEERAKGNILERFSAQQFPDLHSELNLSSLELGDSALYFCASSVDNEQFFGPGTRLTVL.

This clonotype has a handful of counts. V usage is TRBV12-3 or TRBV12-4 and J usage is TRBJ1-3; unclear D gene. The ends were cut back, 1 base at V and 0 bases at J, with 7 bases in the middle. The CDR3 spans 15 residues. The CDR3 nucleotides read TGTGCCAGCAGTTTAGGGACGGGCTCTGGAAACACCATATATTTT. Translated: CASSLGTGSGNTIYF.

This clonotype has at least ten counts. DNA of the CDR3: TGTGCCAGCAGTCTGAAATTAGGACGGGACAGGGGCGACGAGCAGTACTTC. As protein: CASSLKLGRDRGDEQYF. The chain combines TRBV7-9 with TRBJ2-7; 10 bases are shared with TRBD1. Trimming cost V 6 bases and J 5 bases; bases outside gene matches: 16. Germline assignment: CDR1 SEHNR and CDR2 FQNEAQ (reference sequence). The CDR3 has 17 residues.

There are many counts of this clonotype. J is TRBJ1-1 and V is TRBV5-1; weak D call: TRBD1 (5 bases). CDR1 and CDR2 (germline): SGHRS, YFSETQ. V was shortened by 5 bases and J by 4 bases, with 15 bases between the two germline ends. This CDR3 is built from 14 residues. CDR3 DNA: TGCGCCAGCAGGGACGGGGCGTTTGCCACTGAAGCTTTCTTT. Protein sequence: CASRDGAFATEAFF.

The J gene is TRBJ2-7, the V gene TRBV7-3; 10 nucleotides match TRBD1. Germline trimming cut 5 bases from V and 7 bases from J; bases unmatched to any gene: 8. This CDR3 spans 14 amino acids. Germline CDR1 SGHTA, CDR2 FQGTGA. As DNA, the CDR3 is TGTGCCAGCAGCCCGACAGGGGGCTTTTGGGAGCAGTACTTC. Amino acid sequence: CASSPTGGFWEQYF.

At least ten counts were recorded for this clonotype. This chain joins TRBV10-3 and TRBJ2-1; 14 bases align to TRBD2. After removal of 3 bases from V and 0 bases from J, the junction contained 4 bases not matched to a gene. Looked up from germline, CDR1 is ENHRY and CDR2 is SYGVKD. This CDR3 has 18 amino acids. The CDR3 DNA reads as TGTGCCATCAGTGAAGGGACTAGCGGGGGAAGCTCCTACAATGAGCAGTTCTTC. Translation gives CAISEGTSGGSSYNEQFF.

This chain links TRBV7-8 with TRBJ2-1; TRBD2 aligns across 12 bases. The germline V gene has CDR1 SGHVS and CDR2 FQNEAQ. V lost 1 base, J lost 5 bases, and 3 bases stayed unmatched. The length of the CDR3 is 16 residues. The CDR3 nucleotides read TGTGCCAGCAGCTTAGGGCTAGCGGGGGGGCACAATGAGCAGTTCTTC. Translating gives CASSLGLAGGHNEQFF.

The table lists this clonotype with many counts. The rearrangement joins TRBV7-2 to TRBJ2-3; a weak D match, TRBD1 (7 bases). CDR1 SGHTA and CDR2 FQGNSA come from the germline V gene. The CDR3 totals 18 residues. The V end lost 3 bases, the J end lost 6 bases, and 25 bases lay between the germline ends. CDR3 nucleotides: TGTGCCAGCAGCTTCCCAGGGGGGCAGGGAAGGTTCGGCGATACGCAGTATTTT. Residues: CASSFPGGQGRFGDTQYF.

The chain carries TRBV19 and TRBJ1-5; possibly TRBD1 for D (5 bases). Germline V CDR1 and CDR2: LNHDA, SQIVND (reference sequence). V lost 5 bases and J lost 6, with 14 bases in between. The CDR3 covers 14 residues. The CDR3: CASSSTGIGQPQHF. The CDR3 region has the DNA TGTGCCAGTAGTTCCACAGGTATTGGTCAGCCCCAGCATTTT.

This clonotype was detected ten times or more. The chain recombines TRBV7-6 with TRBJ1-6; D may be TRBD1 (5 bases). There are 15 residues in the CDR3. Trimming removed 5 bases at V and 9 bases at J, with 17 bases between. The V gene's germline CDR1 is SGHVS and CDR2 FNYEAQ. The CDR3 sequence: CASSTGTVGSSPLHF. CDR3 DNA: TGTGCCAGCAGCACCGGGACCGTGGGGAGTTCACCCCTCCACTTT.

This clonotype was counted ten times or more. The V call is TRBV5-6, the J call TRBJ1-4, with 7 bases lining up with TRBD1. The ends lost 2 bases at V and 8 bases at J; junction bases unmatched: 9. This CDR3 comprises 15 residues. CDR1 and CDR2 (germline): SGHDT, YYEEEE. The chain's CDR3 is CASSFERTGVEKLFF. The CDR3 DNA is TGTGCCAGCAGCTTCGAAAGGACAGGTGTGGAAAAACTGTTTTTT.